The TCR beta chain described here comes from a study of shared clonotypes between healthy human individuals. A note on this clone: Antigen unknown.

Naive CD8 cells lacked CD45RO, underwent positive selection for CCR7 and left out terminally differentiated effector memory CD45RA+ cells. Every one of the donors was a Caucasian adult that lived in Nashville, Tennessee. Study conclusions and caveats: Naive subsets generally exceeded memory subsets in estimated richness. Generation probability values for non-shared clonotypes were lower than those for clonotypes shared by all four donors.

The CDR3 is made up of 14 amino acids. V lost 1 base to trimming and J lost 8 bases; unmatched junction nucleotides: 5. Germline V lookup: CDR1 SGHRS, CDR2 YFSETQ. The authors loaded roughly 200 ng DNA, 25,000 to 30,000 T cell genomes, into sorted-subset replicate PCRs. The method was immunoSEQ multiplex PCR; TCRdb's version includes in-frame clones alone and lacks a portion of them. The repertoire has hundreds of thousands of clones, 80% to 95% of them found once; the top ten carry under 30%. This TCR came from a man aged 30 to 45 in good health. Material: naive CD8+ T cells sorted from blood. The chain uses TRBV5-1 and TRBJ2-1, with 8 bases fitting TRBD2. The CDR3 DNA follows: TGCGCCAGCAGCTTGAGGCTAGCGGGCGATGAGCAGTTCTTC. This gives the protein CASSLRLAGDEQFF.